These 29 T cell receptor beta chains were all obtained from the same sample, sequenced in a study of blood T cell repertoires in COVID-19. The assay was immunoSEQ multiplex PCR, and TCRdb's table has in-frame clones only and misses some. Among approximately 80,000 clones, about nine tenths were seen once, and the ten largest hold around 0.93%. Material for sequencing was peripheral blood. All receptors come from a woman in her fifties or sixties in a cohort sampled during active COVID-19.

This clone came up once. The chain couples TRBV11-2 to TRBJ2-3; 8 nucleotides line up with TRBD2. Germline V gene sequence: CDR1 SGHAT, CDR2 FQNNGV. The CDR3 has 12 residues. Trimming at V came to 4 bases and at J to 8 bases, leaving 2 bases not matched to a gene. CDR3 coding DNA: TGTGCCAGCAGCTCTCGGGGGGGTACGCAGTATTTT. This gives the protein CASSSRGGTQYF.

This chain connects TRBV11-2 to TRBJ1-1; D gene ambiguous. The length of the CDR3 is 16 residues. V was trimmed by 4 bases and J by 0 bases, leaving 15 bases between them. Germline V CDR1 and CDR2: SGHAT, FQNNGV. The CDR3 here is CASSSRGGGLNTEAFF. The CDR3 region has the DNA TGTGCCAGCAGCTCCCGAGGAGGAGGACTGAACACTGAAGCTTTCTTT.

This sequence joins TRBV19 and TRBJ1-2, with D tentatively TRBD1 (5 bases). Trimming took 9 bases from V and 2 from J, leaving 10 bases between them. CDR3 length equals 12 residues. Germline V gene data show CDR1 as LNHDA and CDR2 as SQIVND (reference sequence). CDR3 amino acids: CARAKGNYGYTF. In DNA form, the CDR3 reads TGTGCCAGAGCCAAGGGGAACTATGGCTACACCTTC. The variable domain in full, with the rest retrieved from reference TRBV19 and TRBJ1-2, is DGGITQSPKYLFRKEGQNVTLSCEQNLNHDAMYWYRQDPGQGLRLIYYSQIVNDFQKGDIAEGYSVSREKKESFPLTVTSAQKNPTAFYLCARAKGNYGYTFGSGTRLTVV.

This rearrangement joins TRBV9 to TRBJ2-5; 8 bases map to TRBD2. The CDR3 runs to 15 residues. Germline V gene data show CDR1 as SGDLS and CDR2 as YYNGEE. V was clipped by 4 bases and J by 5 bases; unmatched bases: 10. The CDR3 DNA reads TGTGCCAGCAGCACTAGCGGCTTGAGGGAGGAGACCCAGTACTTC. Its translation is CASSTSGLREETQYF.

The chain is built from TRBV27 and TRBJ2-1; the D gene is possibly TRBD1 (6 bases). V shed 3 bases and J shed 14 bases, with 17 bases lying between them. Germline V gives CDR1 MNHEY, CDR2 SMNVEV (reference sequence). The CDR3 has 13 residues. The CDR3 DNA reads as TGTGCCAGCAGTTTCTTAAACGGGACAAGAAAGTTCTTC. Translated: CASSFLNGTRKFF.

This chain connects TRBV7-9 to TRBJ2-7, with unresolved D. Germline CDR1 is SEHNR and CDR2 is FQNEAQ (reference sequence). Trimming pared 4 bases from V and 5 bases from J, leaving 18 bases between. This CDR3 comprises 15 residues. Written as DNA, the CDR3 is TGTGCCAGCAGCTCCTGGTCGGTAGAGTTGCACGAGCAGTACTTC. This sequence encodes CASSSWSVELHEQYF.

CDR3 amino acids: CASSLDGGTQETQYF. The DNA for the CDR3 is TGTGCCAGCAGCTTAGATGGTGGCACCCAAGAGACCCAGTACTTC. The chain has TRBV7-9 and TRBJ2-5; no clear D gene. Germline assignment: CDR1 SEHNR and CDR2 FQNEAQ (reference sequence). This CDR3 has 15 residues. V shed 1 base and J shed 1 base, with 10 bases lying between them.

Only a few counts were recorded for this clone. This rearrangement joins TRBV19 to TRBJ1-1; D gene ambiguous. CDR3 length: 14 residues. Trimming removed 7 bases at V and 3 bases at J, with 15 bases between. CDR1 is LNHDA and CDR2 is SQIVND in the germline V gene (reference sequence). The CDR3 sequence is CASMEAGSHTEAFF. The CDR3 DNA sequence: TGTGCCAGTATGGAGGCAGGCAGCCACACTGAAGCTTTCTTT.

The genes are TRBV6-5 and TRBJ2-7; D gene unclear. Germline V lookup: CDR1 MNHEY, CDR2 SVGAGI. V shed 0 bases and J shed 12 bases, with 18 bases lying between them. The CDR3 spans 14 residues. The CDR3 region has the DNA TGTGCCAGCAGTTACTCGCGGCGAACTTCGCGCGTGTACTTC. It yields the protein CASSYSRRTSRVYF.

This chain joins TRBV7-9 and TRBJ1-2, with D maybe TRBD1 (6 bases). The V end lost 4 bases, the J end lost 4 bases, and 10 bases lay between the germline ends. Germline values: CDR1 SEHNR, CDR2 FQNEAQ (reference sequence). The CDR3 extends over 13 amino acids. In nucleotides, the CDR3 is TGTGCCAGCAGCTCCGGACAGATCTATGGCTACACCTTC. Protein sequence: CASSSGQIYGYTF. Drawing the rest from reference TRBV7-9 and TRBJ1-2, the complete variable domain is DTGVSQNPRHKITKRGQNVTFRCDPISEHNRLYWYRQTLGQGPEFLTYFQNEAQLEKSRLLSDRFSAERPKGSFSTLEIQRTEQGDSAMYLCASSSGQIYGYTFGSGTRLTVV.

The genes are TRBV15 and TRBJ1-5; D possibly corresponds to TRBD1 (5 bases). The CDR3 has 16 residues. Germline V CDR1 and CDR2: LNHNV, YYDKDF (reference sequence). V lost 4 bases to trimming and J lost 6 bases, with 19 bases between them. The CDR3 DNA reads TGTGCCACCAGCACAGACCGAAGGGGTAATTTTCAGCCCCAGCATTTT. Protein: CATSTDRRGNFQPQHF.

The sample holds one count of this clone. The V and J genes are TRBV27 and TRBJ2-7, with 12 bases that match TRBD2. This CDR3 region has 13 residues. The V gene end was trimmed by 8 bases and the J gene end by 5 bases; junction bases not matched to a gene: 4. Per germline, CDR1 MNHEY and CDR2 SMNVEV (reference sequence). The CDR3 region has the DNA TGTGCCAGCGGGTGGACTAGCGGGAACGAGCAGTACTTC. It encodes CASGWTSGNEQYF.

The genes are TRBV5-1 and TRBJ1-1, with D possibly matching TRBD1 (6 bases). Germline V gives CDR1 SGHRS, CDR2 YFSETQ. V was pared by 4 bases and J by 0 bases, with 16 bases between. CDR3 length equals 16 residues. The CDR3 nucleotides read TGCGCCAGCAGCGGTGAGCCGGGACATTTGAACACTGAAGCTTTCTTT. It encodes CASSGEPGHLNTEAFF.

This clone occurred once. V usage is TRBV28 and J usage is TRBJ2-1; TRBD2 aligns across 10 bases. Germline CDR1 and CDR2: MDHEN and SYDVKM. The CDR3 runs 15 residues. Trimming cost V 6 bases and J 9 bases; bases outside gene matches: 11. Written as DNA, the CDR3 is TGTGCCAGCAGCCTCCCCCTAGCGGGAGTGAGTGAGCAGTTCTTC. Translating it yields CASSLPLAGVSEQFF.

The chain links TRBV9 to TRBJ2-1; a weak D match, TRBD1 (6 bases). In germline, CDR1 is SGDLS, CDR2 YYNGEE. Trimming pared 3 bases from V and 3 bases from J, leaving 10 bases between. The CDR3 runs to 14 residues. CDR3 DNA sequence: TGTGCCAGCAGCGGGACAGTCGGCTACAATGAGCAGTTCTTC. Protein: CASSGTVGYNEQFF.

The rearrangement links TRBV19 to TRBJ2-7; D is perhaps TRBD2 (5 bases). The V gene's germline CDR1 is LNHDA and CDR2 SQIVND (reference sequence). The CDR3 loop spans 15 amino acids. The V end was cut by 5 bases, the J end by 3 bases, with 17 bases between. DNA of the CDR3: TGTGCCAGTAGTCCAGGCCAAACCGGGGACTACGAGCAGTACTTC. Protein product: CASSPGQTGDYEQYF.

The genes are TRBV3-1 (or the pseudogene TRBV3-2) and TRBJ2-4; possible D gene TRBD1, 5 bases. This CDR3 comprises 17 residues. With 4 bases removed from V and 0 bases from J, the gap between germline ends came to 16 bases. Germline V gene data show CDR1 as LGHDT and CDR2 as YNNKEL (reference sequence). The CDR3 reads CASSPGSEIIAKNIQYF. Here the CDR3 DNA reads TGTGCCAGCAGCCCAGGGTCGGAGATTATAGCCAAAAACATTCAGTACTTC.

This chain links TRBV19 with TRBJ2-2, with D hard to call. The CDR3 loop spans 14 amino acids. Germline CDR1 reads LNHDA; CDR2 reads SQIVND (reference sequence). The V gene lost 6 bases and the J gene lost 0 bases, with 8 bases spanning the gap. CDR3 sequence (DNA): TGTGCCAGTAGCGTCGCGCCGAACACCGGGGAGCTGTTTTTT. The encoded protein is CASSVAPNTGELFF.

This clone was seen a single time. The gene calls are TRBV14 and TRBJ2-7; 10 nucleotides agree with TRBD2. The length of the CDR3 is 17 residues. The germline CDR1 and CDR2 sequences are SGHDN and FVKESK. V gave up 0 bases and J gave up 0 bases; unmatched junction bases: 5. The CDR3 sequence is CASSQDPTSGPSYEQYF. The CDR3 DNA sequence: TGTGCCAGCAGCCAAGATCCGACTAGCGGGCCCTCCTACGAGCAGTACTTC.

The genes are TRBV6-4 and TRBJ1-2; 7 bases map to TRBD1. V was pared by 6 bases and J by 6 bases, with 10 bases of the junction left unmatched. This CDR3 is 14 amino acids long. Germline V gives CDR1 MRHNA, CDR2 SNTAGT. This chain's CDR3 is CASSPTGQLDGYTF. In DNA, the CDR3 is TGTGCCAGCAGCCCGACAGGGCAGTTAGATGGCTACACCTTC.

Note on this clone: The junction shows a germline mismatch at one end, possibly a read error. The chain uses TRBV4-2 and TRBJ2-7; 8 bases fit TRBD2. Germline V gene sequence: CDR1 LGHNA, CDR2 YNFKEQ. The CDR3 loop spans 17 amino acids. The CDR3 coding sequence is TGTGCCAGCAGCGAAGACAGTTCGGGACTAGGGGCCTACGAGCAGTACTTC. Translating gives CASSEDSSGLGAYEQYF.

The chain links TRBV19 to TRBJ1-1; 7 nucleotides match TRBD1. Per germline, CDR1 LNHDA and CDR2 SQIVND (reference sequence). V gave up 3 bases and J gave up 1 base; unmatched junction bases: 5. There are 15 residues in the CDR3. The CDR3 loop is CASSMPGTENTEAFF. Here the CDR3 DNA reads TGTGCCAGTAGTATGCCCGGGACAGAGAACACTGAAGCTTTCTTT.

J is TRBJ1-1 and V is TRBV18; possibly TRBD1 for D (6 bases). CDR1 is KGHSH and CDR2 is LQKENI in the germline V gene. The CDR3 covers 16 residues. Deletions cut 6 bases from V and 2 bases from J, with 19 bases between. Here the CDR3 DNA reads TGTGCCAGCTCCCCGTTCGAGGACAGCGTCAACACTGAAGCTTTCTTT. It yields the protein CASSPFEDSVNTEAFF.

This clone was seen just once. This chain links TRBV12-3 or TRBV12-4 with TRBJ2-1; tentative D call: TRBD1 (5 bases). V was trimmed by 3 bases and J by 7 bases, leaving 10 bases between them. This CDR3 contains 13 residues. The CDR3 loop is CASSFGPGNEQFF. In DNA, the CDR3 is TGTGCCAGCAGTTTCGGACCAGGGAATGAGCAGTTCTTC.

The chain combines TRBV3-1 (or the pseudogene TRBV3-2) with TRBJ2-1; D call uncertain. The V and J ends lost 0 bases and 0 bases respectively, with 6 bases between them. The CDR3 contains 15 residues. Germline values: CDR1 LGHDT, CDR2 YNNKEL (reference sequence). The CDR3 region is CASSQDVLSYNEQFF. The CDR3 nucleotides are TGTGCCAGCAGCCAAGACGTACTCTCCTACAATGAGCAGTTCTTC.

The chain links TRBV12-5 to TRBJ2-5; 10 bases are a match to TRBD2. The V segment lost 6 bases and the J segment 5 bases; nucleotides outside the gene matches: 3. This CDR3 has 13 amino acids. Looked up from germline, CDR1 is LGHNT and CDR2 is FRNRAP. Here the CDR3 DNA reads TGTGCTAGTGGACCTAGCGGGAGTGAGACCCAGTACTTC. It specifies CASGPSGSETQYF.

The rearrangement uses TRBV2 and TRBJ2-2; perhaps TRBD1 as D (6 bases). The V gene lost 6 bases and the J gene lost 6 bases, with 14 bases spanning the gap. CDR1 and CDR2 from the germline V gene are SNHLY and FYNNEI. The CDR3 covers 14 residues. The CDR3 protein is CASRPQGSAGELFF. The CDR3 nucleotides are TGTGCCAGCAGACCTCAGGGGAGTGCCGGGGAGCTGTTTTTT.

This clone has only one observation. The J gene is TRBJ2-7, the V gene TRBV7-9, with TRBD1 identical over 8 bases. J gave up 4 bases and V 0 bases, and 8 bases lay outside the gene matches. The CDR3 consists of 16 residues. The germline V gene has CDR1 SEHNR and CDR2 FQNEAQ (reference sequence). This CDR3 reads CASSLAPWDRPYEQYF. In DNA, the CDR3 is TGTGCCAGCAGCTTAGCACCGTGGGACAGGCCATACGAGCAGTACTTC.

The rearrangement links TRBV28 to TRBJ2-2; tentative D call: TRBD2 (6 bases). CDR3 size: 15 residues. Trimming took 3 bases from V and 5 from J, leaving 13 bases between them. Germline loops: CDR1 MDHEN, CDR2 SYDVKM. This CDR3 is CASSFGSGPTGELFF. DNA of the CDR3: TGTGCCAGCAGTTTTGGGAGCGGGCCTACCGGGGAGCTGTTTTTT.